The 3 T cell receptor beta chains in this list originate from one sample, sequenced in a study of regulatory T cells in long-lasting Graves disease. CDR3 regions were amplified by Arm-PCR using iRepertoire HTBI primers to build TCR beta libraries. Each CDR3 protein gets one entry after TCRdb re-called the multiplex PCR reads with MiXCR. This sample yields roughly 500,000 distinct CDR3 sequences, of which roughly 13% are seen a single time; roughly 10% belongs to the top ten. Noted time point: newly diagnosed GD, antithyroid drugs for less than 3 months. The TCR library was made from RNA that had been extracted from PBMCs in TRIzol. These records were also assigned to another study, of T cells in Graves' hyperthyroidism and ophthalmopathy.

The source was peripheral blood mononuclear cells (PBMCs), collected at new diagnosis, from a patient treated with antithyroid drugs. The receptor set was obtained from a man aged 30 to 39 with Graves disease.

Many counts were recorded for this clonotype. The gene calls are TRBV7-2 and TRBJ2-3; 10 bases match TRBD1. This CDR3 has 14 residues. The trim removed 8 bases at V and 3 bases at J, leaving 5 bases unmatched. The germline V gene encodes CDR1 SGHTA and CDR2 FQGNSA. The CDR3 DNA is TGTGCCAGCGCCGGACAGGGGGGAACAGATACGCAGTATTTT. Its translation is CASAGQGGTDTQYF.

This CDR3 reads CASSLLGGDQPQHF. In DNA, the CDR3 is TGCGCCAGCAGCTTACTAGGAGGCGATCAGCCCCAGCATTTT. The chain couples TRBV5-1 to TRBJ1-5, with no clear D. Germline assignment: CDR1 SGHRS and CDR2 YFSETQ. V lost 2 bases to trimming and J lost 5 bases, with 11 bases between them. The CDR3 loop spans 14 amino acids.

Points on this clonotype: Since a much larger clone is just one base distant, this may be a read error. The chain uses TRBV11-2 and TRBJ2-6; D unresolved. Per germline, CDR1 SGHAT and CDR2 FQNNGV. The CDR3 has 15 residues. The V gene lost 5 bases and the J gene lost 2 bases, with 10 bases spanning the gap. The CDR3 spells CASSAANAGANVLTF. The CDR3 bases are TGTGCCAGCAGCGCAGCGAATGCTGGGGCCAACGTCCTGACTTTC.